The following is a T cell receptor beta chain sequence with its context. Its antigen is unidentified. Extraction of RNA preceded its reverse transcription into cDNA, which served as the sequencing template. Using immunoSEQ multiplex PCR, the repertoire was profiled, and TCRdb retains in-frame clones only, with some absent. Among about 130,000 clones listed, around 50% were seen once. These data originate in a study of CD8+ T cells in alopecia areata. Whole-study context: People stayed on tofacitinib for 6 to 18 months, then stopped the drug for 6 months.

Overall study findings and caveats: Scalp repertoires also include resident alphabeta T cells from normal skin.

The CDR3 runs 15 residues. The germline V gene has CDR1 SGHAT and CDR2 FQNNGV. The germline V and J ends were trimmed by 5 bases and 1 base, with 14 bases remaining between them. The source is a human donor with alopecia areata. The rearrangement links TRBV11-2 to TRBJ2-5, with D unresolved. The source was CD4+ T cells sorted from blood, collected at week 0. The CDR3 bases are TGTGCCAGCAGCGCGAATCTAGGTAGCCAAGAGACCCAGTACTTC. Translation: CASSANLGSQETQYF.